One and the same sample provided the 20 T cell receptor beta chains below, sequenced in a study of T cell clones after liver transplantation. Generated by immunoSEQ multiplex PCR, the TCRdb table keeps only in-frame clones and is missing some. The data hold 6,000 to 6,500 clones, with roughly 78% observed a single time. The starting material was CD8+ T cells from blood, obtained 24 months after liver transplant. The source of these receptors is a human patient who received a liver transplant. Some T cells may be provided by the graft donor.

This chain joins TRBV9 and TRBJ1-2; weak D call: TRBD1 (5 bases). The V gene's germline CDR1 is SGDLS and CDR2 YYNGEE. The CDR3 loop spans 11 amino acids. Trimming removed 5 bases at V and 5 bases at J, with 7 bases between. CDR3 sequence (DNA): TGTGCCAGCAGATCAGGGTATGGCTACACCTTC. This codes for CASRSGYGYTF.

The V and J genes are TRBV25-1 and TRBJ2-7; a weak D match, TRBD2 (5 bases). V gave up 2 bases and J gave up 1 base, with 9 bases separating them. CDR1 and CDR2 (germline): MGHDK, SYGVNS. The CDR3 is 14 residues long. The CDR3: CASSEAGRSYEQYF. CDR3 sequence (DNA): TGTGCCAGCAGTGAAGCTGGGAGATCCTACGAGCAGTACTTC.

This chain uses TRBV29-1 with TRBJ1-4, with D unclear. This CDR3 region has 12 residues. Germline V lookup: CDR1 SQVTM, CDR2 ANQGSEA. Trimming stripped 2 bases from V and 8 bases from J, with 9 bases between. The CDR3, as DNA: TGCAGCGTTGAACACAGCGAAGAAAAACTGTTTTTT. Translated: CSVEHSEEKLFF.

This clone has a handful of counts. The rearrangement links TRBV2 to TRBJ1-5; the D gene is possibly TRBD1 (5 bases). This CDR3 is built from 14 residues. The germline V gene has CDR1 SNHLY and CDR2 FYNNEI. The V gene lost 5 bases and the J gene lost 4 bases, with 12 bases spanning the gap. DNA of the CDR3: TGTGCCAGCAGTACGGTGACAGATAATCAGCCCCAGCATTTT. Translating it yields CASSTVTDNQPQHF.

The chain recombines TRBV29-1 with TRBJ2-7; the D gene is possibly TRBD2 (5 bases). V was trimmed by 1 base and J by 4 bases, leaving 8 bases between them. The CDR3 is made up of 12 amino acids. CDR1 is SQVTM and CDR2 is ANQGSEA in the germline V gene. CDR3 sequence: CSVEVAGYEQYF. DNA of the CDR3: TGCAGCGTTGAAGTGGCGGGTTACGAGCAGTACTTC.

This clone is deemed medium-sized (0.01 to 0.1%). The chain recombines TRBV2 with TRBJ2-1; 12 bases align to TRBD2. This CDR3 region has 13 residues. The V gene's germline CDR1 is SNHLY and CDR2 FYNNEI. V shed 10 bases and J 8 bases; nucleotides not matched to a gene: 6. The CDR3 is CATGLAGFDEQFF. CDR3 coding DNA: TGTGCCACCGGACTAGCGGGATTTGATGAGCAGTTCTTC.

This chain links TRBV27 with TRBJ1-2, with 7 positions matching TRBD1. This CDR3 spans 14 amino acids. Germline V CDR1 and CDR2: MNHEY, SMNVEV (reference sequence). The V segment lost 3 bases and the J segment 1 base; nucleotides outside the gene matches: 2. Here the CDR3 reads CASSFDRVNYGYTF. The CDR3 region has the DNA TGTGCCAGCAGTTTCGACAGGGTTAACTATGGCTACACCTTC.

The chain joins TRBV23-1 to TRBJ2-7; the match to TRBD1 covers 11 bases. TRBV23-1 is known as an ORF, though its function is uncertain. The CDR3 is made up of 15 amino acids. J lost 1 base, V lost 11 bases, and 10 bases had no gene match. CDR3: CAGDGTGGESYEQYF. In DNA, the CDR3 is TGCGCCGGTGACGGGACAGGGGGGGAATCCTACGAGCAGTACTTC.

Concerning this clone itself: One end of the junction does not line up with germline, which may come from a read error. The CDR3 DNA reads TGCGCCAGCAGCCTACCCGTAGGGGGGAGTGTTTTT. Protein: CASSLPVGGSVF. The chain joins TRBV4-1 to TRBJ1-1; possibly TRBD1 for D (6 bases). In germline, CDR1 is MGHRA, CDR2 YSYEKL. The CDR3 is made up of 12 amino acids.

The chain carries TRBV6-5 and TRBJ2-5, with a tentative D call TRBD2 (5 bases). Trimming took 1 base from V and 0 from J, leaving 9 bases between them. This CDR3 spans 15 amino acids. Germline V gene sequence: CDR1 MNHEY, CDR2 SVGAGI. The CDR3 is CASSYWAGYQETQYF. The CDR3, as DNA: TGTGCCAGCAGTTACTGGGCGGGTTACCAAGAGACCCAGTACTTC.

This clone showed up just once. The chain has TRBV12-2 and TRBJ2-6. TRBV12-2 counts as a pseudogene. The CDR3 loop spans 17 amino acids. This CDR3 reads CASRLQPTQSRANVLTF. Written as DNA, the CDR3 is TGTGCAAGTCGCCTACAACCCACACAAAGTCGGGCCAACGTCCTGACTTTC.

The chain recombines TRBV4-1 with TRBJ2-1; possibly TRBD2 for D (6 bases). The V gene's germline CDR1 is MGHRA and CDR2 YSYEKL. The CDR3 spans 16 residues. V lost 4 bases and J lost 4, with 17 bases in between. The CDR3 region has the DNA TGCGCCAGCAGCCCCGGGGGACGGGAGTTTTACAATGAGCAGTTCTTC. It translates to CASSPGGREFYNEQFF.

This clone was recorded once. The rearrangement links TRBV21-1 to TRBJ1-5; the DNA was not used to check the table's D call, TRBD1. TRBV21-1 is a recognized pseudogene. This CDR3 has 12 residues. As DNA, the CDR3 is TGTGCCAGCACTCTGGGGGGGACAGGGAATAGTTTT. Protein sequence: CASTLGGTGNSF.

This clone came up once. The chain links TRBV19 to TRBJ2-1; TRBD2 agrees at 7 bases. Losses at the gene ends were 5 bases for V and 8 bases for J; bases not matched to a gene: 9. CDR3 length: 14 residues. CDR1 and CDR2 (germline): LNHDA, SQIVND (reference sequence). The chain's CDR3 is CASSARGTMDEQFF. Written as DNA, the CDR3 is TGTGCCAGTAGTGCCCGCGGGACTATGGATGAGCAGTTCTTC.

The chain couples TRBV27 to TRBJ2-7; D possibly corresponds to TRBD2 (6 bases). Germline loops: CDR1 MNHEY, CDR2 SMNVEV (reference sequence). Trimming stripped 7 bases from V and 7 bases from J, with 23 bases between. CDR3 length: 15 amino acids. The CDR3 sequence is CASTSSGDSRGEQYF. The CDR3 DNA follows: TGTGCCAGCACCTCCTCGGGAGACTCAAGGGGAGAGCAGTACTTC.

In this sample, this clone turned up a few times. This CDR3 reads CASSLGRVTDTQYF. Here the CDR3 DNA reads TGTGCCAGCAGCTTAGGGCGGGTCACAGATACGCAGTATTTT. This sequence joins TRBV4-2 and TRBJ2-3, with D possibly TRBD2 on 5 matching bases. The CDR3 extends over 14 amino acids. Germline V CDR1 and CDR2: LGHNA, YNFKEQ. The germline V and J ends were trimmed by 5 bases and 2 bases, with 11 bases remaining between them.

In its sample, this clone was seen a few times. The chain recombines TRBV7-9 with TRBJ2-1; D is uncertain. CDR1 and CDR2 (germline): SEHNR, FQNEAQ (reference sequence). This CDR3 has 13 amino acids. The V end lost 5 bases, the J end lost 7 bases, and 12 bases lay between the germline ends. The CDR3 DNA is TGTGCCAGCAGCCCCGGCGTTGGGAATGAGCAGTTCTTC. It codes for CASSPGVGNEQFF.

CDR3 sequence: CASSTLTVGNTEAFF. CDR3 bases: TGTGCCAGCAGCACTTTGACAGTGGGGAACACTGAAGCTTTCTTT. The V and J genes are TRBV7-2 and TRBJ1-1, with a possible D match to TRBD1 (5 bases). Trimming removed 5 bases from V and 1 base from J, with 14 bases in between. This CDR3 comprises 15 residues. CDR1 and CDR2 from the germline V gene are SGHTA and FQGNSA.

This chain links TRBV6-5 with TRBJ2-7; 11 bases align to TRBD2. V lost 4 bases, J lost 0 bases, and 2 bases stayed unmatched. There are 15 residues in the CDR3. CDR1 is MNHEY, CDR2 SVGAGI, per germline. CDR3 sequence (DNA): TGTGCCAGCAGTTTTACTAGCGGGAGCTCCTACGAGCAGTACTTC. It specifies CASSFTSGSSYEQYF.

In regard to this clone: This CDR3 is also generated by other DNA sequences in the sample. The chain employs TRBV29-1 and TRBJ2-7, with 7 bases identical to TRBD2. V was pared by 4 bases and J by 2 bases, with 2 bases of the junction left unmatched. Germline V gives CDR1 SQVTM, CDR2 ANQGSEA. The CDR3 spans 12 residues. Here the CDR3 DNA reads TGCAGCGTTGCTAGCGGTGCCTACGAGCAGTACTTC. Its protein is CSVASGAYEQYF.